Listed below are T cell receptor beta chains from one sample, sequenced in a study of blood T cell repertoires in COVID-19. Assay used: immunoSEQ multiplex PCR; TCRdb lists only in-frame clones, some missing. The data contain over 300,000 clones, 80% to 90% of them singletons. The sequencing sample was made of PBMCs or T cells enriched from blood (not recorded which). These receptor sequences come from a man aged 25-40 years who had recovered from COVID-19. The CDR3 runs from the conserved cysteine through the conserved F or W. The order of the fields is V gene, clone size, D gene, J gene, CDR3 protein, CDR3 DNA. D genes are given only for firm matches. Only part of the rows carry a size: once, few, many, or a class if the clone is expanded.

v_gene: TRBV25-1; abundance: .; d_gene: TRBD1; j_gene: TRBJ1-6; CDR3aa: CASGGTGGNSPLHF; CDR3nt: TGTGCCAGCGGAGGGACAGGGGGAAATTCACCCCTCCACTTT
v_gene: TRBV20-1; abundance: .; d_gene: .; j_gene: TRBJ1-1; CDR3aa: CSAKQGAEAFF; CDR3nt: TGCAGTGCTAAACAGGGCGCTGAAGCTTTCTTT
v_gene: TRBV10-3; abundance: .; d_gene: .; j_gene: TRBJ1-2; CDR3aa: CAISEGQGYGYTF; CDR3nt: TGTGCCATCAGTGAGGGGCAGGGCTATGGCTACACCTTC
v_gene: TRBV5-6; abundance: .; d_gene: TRBD1; j_gene: TRBJ1-2; CDR3aa: CASSFGTGSRGYTF; CDR3nt: TGTGCCAGCAGCTTCGGGACAGGGTCTCGAGGCTACACCTTC
v_gene: TRBV27; abundance: .; d_gene: TRBD1; j_gene: TRBJ1-6; CDR3aa: CASSLTGGNSPLHF; CDR3nt: TGTGCCAGCAGTCTAACAGGGGGGAATTCACCCCTCCACTTT
v_gene: TRBV7-2; abundance: .; d_gene: .; j_gene: TRBJ2-1; CDR3aa: CASSARPSSNEQFF; CDR3nt: TGTGCCAGCAGCGCCAGGCCCTCATCGAATGAGCAGTTCTTC
v_gene: TRBV7-3; abundance: .; d_gene: TRBD1; j_gene: TRBJ2-1; CDR3aa: CASSEQGASNEQFF; CDR3nt: TGTGCCAGCAGCGAACAGGGGGCGAGCAATGAGCAGTTCTTC
v_gene: TRBV21-1; abundance: .; d_gene: .; j_gene: TRBJ2-5; CDR3aa: CASSKRRAGGPREETQYF; CDR3nt: TGTGCCAGCAGCAAACGGCGGGCGGGGGGCCCTAGGGAGGAGACCCAGTACTTC
v_gene: TRBV13; abundance: .; d_gene: .; j_gene: TRBJ2-1; CDR3aa: CASSYEYSSYNEQFF; CDR3nt: TGTGCCAGCAGCTACGAATACAGCTCCTACAATGAGCAGTTCTTC
v_gene: TRBV4-1; abundance: .; d_gene: TRBD2; j_gene: TRBJ2-5; CDR3aa: CASSQGVTSGSQETQYF; CDR3nt: TGCGCCAGCAGCCAGGGCGTGACTAGCGGATCCCAAGAGACCCAGTACTTC
v_gene: TRBV5-4; abundance: .; d_gene: TRBD2; j_gene: TRBJ2-3; CDR3aa: CASSLGLAGADTQYF; CDR3nt: TGTGCCAGCAGCTTAGGTCTAGCGGGGGCAGATACGCAGTATTTT
v_gene: TRBV7-8; abundance: once; d_gene: TRBD1; j_gene: TRBJ1-1; CDR3aa: CASSPGQGYTEAFF; CDR3nt: TGTGCCAGCAGCCCCGGACAGGGGTACACTGAAGCTTTCTTT
v_gene: TRBV4-2; abundance: .; d_gene: .; j_gene: TRBJ1-1; CDR3aa: CASSQGVGGGTEAFF; CDR3nt: TGTGCCAGCAGCCAAGGGGTCGGGGGAGGAACTGAAGCTTTCTTT
v_gene: TRBV5-6; abundance: once; d_gene: .; j_gene: TRBJ1-5; CDR3aa: CASSSRSNQPQHF; CDR3nt: TGTGCCAGCAGCTCCCGTAGCAATCAGCCCCAGCATTTT
v_gene: TRBV9; abundance: .; d_gene: .; j_gene: TRBJ2-2; CDR3aa: CASSGGAAKGELFF; CDR3nt: TGTGCCAGCTCGGGCGGGGCAGCGAAAGGGGAGCTGTTTTTT
v_gene: TRBV7-9; abundance: .; d_gene: .; j_gene: TRBJ1-1; CDR3aa: CASSLRSNTEAFF; CDR3nt: TGTGCCAGCAGCTTGCGTTCGAACACTGAAGCTTTCTTT
v_gene: TRBV25-1; abundance: .; d_gene: .; j_gene: TRBJ1-2; CDR3aa: CASSEGLGHYGYTF; CDR3nt: TGTGCCAGCAGTGAGGGTCTGGGGCACTATGGCTACACCTTC
v_gene: TRBV30; abundance: once; d_gene: TRBD1; j_gene: TRBJ1-4; CDR3aa: CAWSADRVSVEKLFF; CDR3nt: TGTGCCTGGAGTGCCGACAGGGTTAGTGTCGAAAAACTGTTTTTT
v_gene: TRBV18; abundance: .; d_gene: .; j_gene: TRBJ2-7; CDR3aa: CASSPPKGLPSSYEQYF; CDR3nt: TGTGCCAGCTCACCACCGAAGGGACTCCCGAGCTCCTACGAGCAGTACTTC
v_gene: TRBV30; abundance: few; d_gene: .; j_gene: TRBJ1-2; CDR3aa: CAWSEYGSGGYGYTF; CDR3nt: TGTGCCTGGAGTGAATACGGGTCGGGAGGGTATGGCTACACCTTC
v_gene: TRBV6-5; abundance: .; d_gene: .; j_gene: TRBJ2-3; CDR3aa: CASSPRVDTQYF; CDR3nt: TGTGCCAGCAGTCCCCGCGTAGATACGCAGTATTTT
v_gene: TRBV7-8; abundance: .; d_gene: .; j_gene: TRBJ2-5; CDR3aa: CASSSRTAKETQYF; CDR3nt: TGTGCCAGCAGCTCAAGGACAGCGAAAGAGACCCAGTACTTC
v_gene: TRBV14; abundance: .; d_gene: .; j_gene: TRBJ2-5; CDR3aa: CASSLGTARRGQETQYF; CDR3nt: TGTGCCAGCAGCCTCGGGACGGCACGACGGGGGCAAGAGACCCAGTACTTC
v_gene: TRBV5-1; abundance: .; d_gene: .; j_gene: TRBJ1-2; CDR3aa: CASSLVLSDGYTF; CDR3nt: TGCGCCAGCAGCCTCGTCCTCAGTGATGGCTACACCTTC
v_gene: TRBV7-3; abundance: .; d_gene: .; j_gene: TRBJ1-1; CDR3aa: CASSPTRGKAFF; CDR3nt: TGTGCCAGCAGCCCGACCCGGGGGAAGGCTTTCTTT
v_gene: TRBV19; abundance: .; d_gene: TRBD1; j_gene: TRBJ1-1; CDR3aa: CASSTSRQGTTEAFF; CDR3nt: TGTGCCAGTAGTACATCCCGACAGGGGACTACTGAAGCTTTCTTT
v_gene: TRBV12-2; abundance: .; d_gene: .; j_gene: TRBJ2-1; CDR3aa: CASRLHRGVSYNEQFF; CDR3nt: TGTGCAAGTCGCTTACACAGGGGGGTCTCCTACAATGAGCAGTTCTTC
v_gene: TRBV24-1; abundance: .; d_gene: .; j_gene: TRBJ2-3; CDR3aa: CATSEGAYTTQYF; CDR3nt: TGTGCCACCAGTGAAGGGGCATACACAACGCAGTATTTT
v_gene: TRBV6-5; abundance: .; d_gene: TRBD2; j_gene: TRBJ2-1; CDR3aa: CASGVSGGALNEQFF; CDR3nt: TGTGCCAGCGGAGTAAGCGGGGGGGCCCTAAATGAGCAGTTCTTC
v_gene: TRBV7-2; abundance: few; d_gene: .; j_gene: TRBJ1-2; CDR3aa: CASSPLHSDYGYTF; CDR3nt: TGTGCCAGCAGCCCGTTACACAGTGACTATGGCTACACCTTC
v_gene: TRBV5-8; abundance: .; d_gene: TRBD1; j_gene: TRBJ1-1; CDR3aa: CASSSLPGQANTEAFF; CDR3nt: TGTGCCAGCAGCAGCTTGCCGGGACAGGCGAACACTGAAGCTTTCTTT
v_gene: TRBV15; abundance: .; d_gene: TRBD1; j_gene: TRBJ2-7; CDR3aa: CATSRDTGVGEQYF; CDR3nt: TGTGCCACCAGCAGAGATACAGGGGTGGGGGAGCAGTACTTC
v_gene: TRBV2; abundance: .; d_gene: .; j_gene: TRBJ1-4; CDR3aa: CASSDQGSFNEKLFF; CDR3nt: TGTGCCAGCAGTGACCAGGGCTCTTTCAATGAAAAACTGTTTTTT
v_gene: TRBV7-2; abundance: .; d_gene: .; j_gene: TRBJ1-5; CDR3aa: CASSFFGTPYSNQPQHF; CDR3nt: TGTGCCAGCAGCTTCTTCGGGACACCTTATAGCAATCAGCCCCAGCATTTT
v_gene: TRBV10-3; abundance: .; d_gene: TRBD1; j_gene: TRBJ1-2; CDR3aa: CAISEGGQAANYGYTF; CDR3nt: TGTGCCATCAGTGAGGGAGGACAGGCAGCTAACTATGGCTACACCTTC
v_gene: TRBV6-5; abundance: .; d_gene: TRBD2; j_gene: TRBJ2-2; CDR3aa: CASSSTSGGNTGELFF; CDR3nt: TGTGCCAGCAGTTCGACTAGCGGGGGGAACACCGGGGAGCTGTTTTTT
v_gene: TRBV19; abundance: .; d_gene: TRBD1; j_gene: TRBJ1-2; CDR3aa: CASSIETGGYGYTF; CDR3nt: TGTGCCAGTAGTATAGAGACAGGGGGCTATGGCTACACCTTC
v_gene: TRBV2; abundance: .; d_gene: .; j_gene: TRBJ1-4; CDR3aa: CASSGSFGTSPGKLFF; CDR3nt: TGTGCCAGCAGTGGAAGTTTCGGAACAAGTCCGGGAAAACTGTTTTTT
v_gene: TRBV7-2; abundance: .; d_gene: TRBD1; j_gene: TRBJ1-1; CDR3aa: CASSFLQGRRYTEAFF; CDR3nt: TGTGCCAGCAGCTTCTTACAGGGGCGGCGGTACACTGAAGCTTTCTTT
v_gene: TRBV7-9; abundance: few; d_gene: .; j_gene: TRBJ2-1; CDR3aa: CASSLSGADEQFF; CDR3nt: TGTGCCAGCAGCTTATCAGGGGCCGATGAGCAGTTCTTC
v_gene: TRBV7-8; abundance: many; d_gene: .; j_gene: TRBJ1-6; CDR3aa: CASSPVEVIALHF; CDR3nt: TGTGCCAGCAGCCCGGTAGAGGTAATAGCCCTCCACTTT
v_gene: TRBV6-5; abundance: .; d_gene: TRBD2; j_gene: TRBJ2-7; CDR3aa: CASSFRTSGVHEQYF; CDR3nt: TGTGCCAGCAGTTTCCGGACTAGCGGGGTTCACGAGCAGTACTTC
v_gene: TRBV7-2; abundance: .; d_gene: .; j_gene: TRBJ2-2; CDR3aa: CASSLTQNTGELFF; CDR3nt: TGTGCCAGCAGCTTAACACAAAACACCGGGGAGCTGTTTTTT
v_gene: TRBV5-1; abundance: .; d_gene: .; j_gene: TRBJ2-2; CDR3aa: CASSFVEGTGELFF; CDR3nt: TGCGCCAGCAGCTTTGTTGAGGGCACCGGGGAGCTGTTTTTT
v_gene: TRBV6-5; abundance: few; d_gene: .; j_gene: TRBJ2-7; CDR3aa: CASSYEGFRTLDEQYF; CDR3nt: TGTGCCAGCAGTTACGAGGGATTTCGCACCTTGGACGAGCAGTACTTC